The 18 T cell receptor beta chains listed next were all sequenced from one sample in a study of T cell responses to AZD1222 COVID-19 vaccine. Measured with immunoSEQ multiplex PCR; TCRdb has only the in-frame clones, and not every one. The data show 100,000 or so clones, nearly 90% seen once. The specimen was peripheral blood, collected on day 0 of AZD1222 vaccination. These receptors were taken from an adult in good health.

CDR3 sequence: CASSQGGSYNSPLHF. The CDR3 DNA follows: TGTGCCAGCAGCCAAGGCGGCTCCTATAATTCACCCCTCCACTTT. The chain is built from TRBV14 and TRBJ1-6; no definite D call. The CDR3 extends over 15 amino acids. V was cut by 1 base and J by 0 bases, with 4 bases left in between. Germline loops: CDR1 SGHDN, CDR2 FVKESK.

The chain recombines TRBV7-2 with TRBJ2-2; no clear D gene. Trimming stripped 5 bases from V and 1 base from J, with 11 bases between. Germline V CDR1 and CDR2: SGHTA, FQGNSA. The CDR3 sequence is 15 residues long. CDR3 coding DNA: TGTGCCAGCAGCCTCAACCTATTGAACACCGGGGAGCTGTTTTTT. Its protein product is CASSLNLLNTGELFF.

The V call is TRBV7-2, the J call TRBJ2-7; 9 positions match TRBD1. Losses at the gene ends were 5 bases for V and 5 bases for J; bases not matched to a gene: 7. The CDR3 is 14 residues long. CDR1 and CDR2 (germline): SGHTA, FQGNSA. CDR3 in amino acids: CASSLTRDRDEQYV. The CDR3 DNA follows: TGTGCCAGCAGCCTTACCAGGGACAGGGACGAGCAGTACGTC.

This clone was observed a single time. The chain employs TRBV25-1 and TRBJ2-7; D is uncertain. This CDR3 has 15 amino acids. The germline CDR1 and CDR2 sequences are MGHDK and SYGVNS. V lost 1 base and J 0 bases, leaving 10 bases between the germline ends. Written as DNA, the CDR3 is TGTGCCAGCAGTGAATCTAGTACGGGCTCCTACGAGCAGTACGTC. This gives the protein CASSESSTGSYEQYV.

V usage is TRBV7-3 and J usage is TRBJ2-3; no definite D call. Germline values: CDR1 SGHTA, CDR2 FQGTGA. The V end was cut by 1 base, the J end by 5 bases, with 10 bases between. CDR3 size: 14 residues. CDR3 sequence reads: CASSLNGVLDTQYF. The CDR3 coding sequence is TGTGCCAGCAGCTTAAATGGCGTATTAGATACGCAGTATTTT.

This clone was detected once. This chain uses TRBV6-5 with TRBJ1-2; no reliable D call. The CDR3 sequence is 13 residues long. Germline V lookup: CDR1 MNHEY, CDR2 SVGAGI. The V end was cut by 9 bases, the J end by 0 bases, with 11 bases between. The CDR3 region is CASATGANYGYTF. In DNA form, the CDR3 reads TGTGCCAGTGCGACGGGAGCTAACTATGGCTACACCTTC.

The gene calls are TRBV4-3 and TRBJ1-2; D is unclear. CDR1 and CDR2 (germline): LGHNA, YSLEER. V shed 4 bases and J shed 1 base, with 16 bases lying between them. The CDR3 is made up of 16 amino acids. The CDR3 nucleotides are TGCGCCAGCAGCCCGTTGGGGTCCGACGGTAACTATGGCTACACCTTC. Protein: CASSPLGSDGNYGYTF.

This clone was detected only a few times. V gene TRBV3-1 (or the pseudogene TRBV3-2) combines with J gene TRBJ1-3, with 7 bases lining up with TRBD1. Germline loops: CDR1 LGHDT, CDR2 YNNKEL (reference sequence). Losses at the gene ends were 2 bases for V and 2 bases for J; bases not matched to a gene: 3. The CDR3 is 15 residues long. CDR3 amino acids: CASSQNQGAGNTIYF. In DNA, the CDR3 is TGTGCCAGCAGCCAAAATCAGGGGGCTGGAAACACCATATATTTT.

Concerning this clone itself: Other DNA sequences of this sample code for an identical CDR3. The chain has TRBV4-1 and TRBJ1-1; TRBD1 might be the D (5 bases). Germline values: CDR1 MGHRA, CDR2 YSYEKL. V was trimmed by 1 base and J by 4 bases, leaving 13 bases between them. The CDR3 runs 15 residues. For the CDR3, the DNA is TGCGCCAGCAGCCAAGCTGGGGGAGTGGGCACTGAAGCTTTCTTT. It encodes CASSQAGGVGTEAFF.

The J gene is TRBJ2-5, the V gene TRBV19, with 7 bases that match TRBD2. With 3 bases clipped from V and 2 bases from J, the junction kept 6 bases outside the gene matches. In germline, CDR1 is LNHDA, CDR2 SQIVND (reference sequence). The CDR3 totals 15 residues. In DNA, the CDR3 is TGTGCCAGTAGTATGGCTAGCGGCGTTCAAGAGACCCAGTACTTC. Translated, it gives CASSMASGVQETQYF.

In this sample, this clone turned up once. The chain joins TRBV12-3 or TRBV12-4 to TRBJ1-5, with TRBD1 identical over 8 bases. The J segment lost 3 bases and the V segment lost 6 bases, leaving 1 base of the junction unmatched. The CDR3 contains 13 residues. The CDR3 DNA follows: TGTGCCAGCAGGACAGGGGACAATCAGCCCCAGCATTTT. Its protein is CASRTGDNQPQHF.

This sequence joins TRBV2 and TRBJ2-7; 9 nucleotides line up with TRBD1. J was trimmed by 6 bases and V by 6 bases; bases with no gene match: 9. This CDR3 contains 14 residues. Looked up from germline, CDR1 is SNHLY and CDR2 is FYNNEI. The CDR3 spells CASRPTGGAFEQYF. The DNA for the CDR3 is TGTGCCAGCAGGCCTACAGGGGGCGCTTTCGAGCAGTACTTC.

The chain uses TRBV24-1 and TRBJ1-3; tentatively, D is TRBD1 (5 bases). The CDR3 totals 13 residues. Looked up from germline, CDR1 is KGHDR and CDR2 is SFDVKD. The ends were cut back, 7 bases at V and 4 bases at J, with 10 bases in the middle. CDR3 bases: TGTGCCACCAGGGGACCCGCGGGAAACACCATATATTTT. Translation: CATRGPAGNTIYF.

This rearrangement joins TRBV7-6 to TRBJ1-3; tentatively, D is TRBD1 (5 bases). Germline CDR1 and CDR2: SGHVS and FNYEAQ. This CDR3 is built from 15 residues. V was pared by 0 bases and J by 2 bases, with 8 bases between. CDR3 amino acids: CASSLAQGTGNTIYF. The CDR3 nucleotides are TGTGCCAGCAGCTTAGCCCAGGGTACTGGAAACACCATATATTTT.

The DNA of the CDR3 is TGTGCCAGCAGCCGCGGGAGCAACCAAGAGACCCAGTACTTC. Residues: CASSRGSNQETQYF. The chain combines TRBV7-2 with TRBJ2-5; TRBD2 aligns across 7 bases. V shed 5 bases, J shed 0 bases, and the junction held 3 bases outside the gene matches. The germline gives CDR1 SGHTA, CDR2 FQGNSA. The CDR3 runs to 14 residues.

The V and J genes are TRBV9 and TRBJ2-2; the D gene is possibly TRBD1 (5 bases). V lost 2 bases and J 1 base, leaving 12 bases between the germline ends. The CDR3 sequence is 16 residues long. Germline lookup yields CDR1 SGDLS and CDR2 YYNGEE. DNA of the CDR3: TGTGCCAGCAGCGTTTCCTCGCAGGGGAACACCGGGGAGCTGTTTTTT. Translated, it gives CASSVSSQGNTGELFF. Full variable domain (rest looked up from reference TRBV9 and TRBJ2-2): DSGVTQTPKHLITATGQRVTLRCSPRSGDLSVYWYQQSLDQGLQFLIQYYNGEERAKGNILERFSAQQFPDLHSELNLSSLELGDSALYFCASSVSSQGNTGELFFGEGSRLTVL.

V is TRBV19 and J is TRBJ1-5; D ambiguous. The CDR3 has 18 amino acids. The V gene lost 1 base and the J gene lost 0 bases, with 16 bases spanning the gap. Per germline, CDR1 LNHDA and CDR2 SQIVND (reference sequence). CDR3 nucleotide sequence: TGTGCCAGTAGTATAGGTTCTCACCGTGTGTATAGCAATCAGCCCCAGCATTTT. Protein sequence: CASSIGSHRVYSNQPQHF.

The V call is TRBV4-2, the J call TRBJ2-2, with 14 positions matching TRBD2. Germline CDR1 reads LGHNA; CDR2 reads YNFKEQ. The V segment lost 3 bases and the J segment 2 bases; nucleotides outside the gene matches: 8. The CDR3 runs 19 residues. CDR3 loop: CASSQGLAGVQGNTGELFF. The CDR3 DNA reads TGTGCCAGCAGCCAGGGACTAGCGGGAGTGCAGGGTAACACCGGGGAGCTGTTTTTT.